This record covers a single TCR beta chain. Based on CD45RO/CCR7/CD25/CD127/CD95/CD27, CD4+ regulatory, stem cell-like memory, naive and central memory cells were sorted. The data originate from a study of beta chain features in type 1 diabetes. CDR1 is SGDLS, CDR2 YYNGEE, per germline. CDR3 length equals 13 residues. The ends lost 0 bases at V and 8 bases at J; junction bases unmatched: 3. The investigators reverse transcribed all of the isolated RNA, so they sequenced expressed TCRB transcripts. Only in-frame clones appear in the TCRdb table, and some are missing; sequencing was by immunoSEQ multiplex PCR. The sample gives 300,000 to 350,000 clones, 15% to 20% of which show up once; 0.044% is in the top ten.

The chain joins TRBV9 to TRBJ1-1, with 8 positions matching TRBD1. This clonotype was sampled from a woman aged 18-35 years in good health. The sequencing input was naive CD4+ T cells from blood. Written as DNA, the CDR3 is TGTGCCAGCAGCGTAGCCCAGGGGGCCGAAGCTTTCTTT. This sequence encodes CASSVAQGAEAFF.